This TCR beta chain was captured in a study of blood T cell repertoires in COVID-19. Overall study: From T cells, B-cell-depleted T cells, or PBMCs came the material, which was cDNA or gDNA.

Original processing methods: Estimated nucleated cell counts came from reference gene primer amplification. TCRdb's copy holds only in-frame clones and misses some; the assay was immunoSEQ multiplex PCR. For V, J and clone size, that table is used; D and trimming come from the DNA. The sample lists 300,000 to 400,000 clones, over 75% occurring once. The CDR3 has 15 amino acids. The germline gives CDR1 MDHEN, CDR2 SYDVKM. J gave up 8 bases and V 3 bases, and 11 bases lay outside the gene matches. The chain has TRBV28 and TRBJ1-2; 8 bases agree with TRBD1. The receptor was isolated from a man aged 18 to 30 who had recovered from COVID-19. The specimen was PBMCs or T cells enriched from blood (not recorded which). DNA of the CDR3: TGTGCCAGCAGTTTCTCCGACAGGGGAGAAGGGGGCTACACCTTC. Encoded protein: CASSFSDRGEGGYTF.